The 14 T cell receptor beta chains listed next were all sequenced from one sample in a study of CXCR3-negative and CXCR3-positive naive CD8 T cells. Points from the study as a whole: More hydrophobic TRB CDR3s occurred in CXCR3-positive than in CXCR3-negative naive cells.

Researchers prepared the TRB cDNA libraries using 5' RACE with UMI labels. TCRdb reprocessed the 5' RACE reads and reports one entry per CDR3 protein, with no DNA. The sample data list roughly 120,000 distinct CDR3 sequences. Their antigens are not known. Material: naive CXCR3+ CD8+ T cells from blood. Subset of the sample: CD45RO-CCR7+CD27+CD95- naive CD8+ T cells expressing CXCR3 (TNR3+). These receptors all come from a human donor in good health. Some clones in this sample may be carry-over from other donors' samples.

This chain uses TRBV29-1 with TRBJ2-7; TCRdb outputs TRBD2, but without DNA this stays unchecked. Germline CDR1 SQVTM, CDR2 ANQGSEA. The CDR3 consists of 14 residues. Here the CDR3 reads CSVEDRGGNYEQYF.

The chain combines TRBV30 with TRBJ2-7; TCRdb's D call, TRBD2, is unchecked because there is no DNA. Looked up from germline, CDR1 is GTSNPN and CDR2 is SVGIG (reference sequence). CDR3 length equals 15 residues. The CDR3 region is CAWSPFSSGSYEQYF.

The V and J genes are TRBV15 and TRBJ1-2; no DNA is available, so the TRBD1 call from TCRdb remains unchecked. Germline V gene sequence: CDR1 LNHNV, CDR2 YYDKDF (reference sequence). The CDR3 sequence is 16 residues long. CDR3 amino acids: CATSRERAGLSYGYTF.

The chain is built from TRBV10-3 and TRBJ1-4. The V gene's germline CDR1 is ENHRY and CDR2 SYGVKD. There are 16 residues in the CDR3. This CDR3 reads CAISEGFGPGNEKLFF.

The chain carries TRBV12-3 or TRBV12-4 and TRBJ1-5. The CDR3 runs to 12 residues. The CDR3 here is CASSVGSQPQHF.

This chain connects TRBV7-3 to TRBJ2-5; TCRdb picks TRBD2, but there is no DNA to check that call. This CDR3 region has 14 residues. Germline-derived CDR1 and CDR2 are SGHTA and FQGTGA. CDR3 region: CASSLTGGMETQYF. Full variable domain (rest looked up from reference TRBV7-3 and TRBJ2-5): GAGVSQTPSNKVTEKGKYVELRCDPISGHTALYWYRQSLGQGPEFLIYFQGTGAADDSGLPNDRFFAVRPEGSVSTLKIQRTERGDSAVYLCASSLTGGMETQYFGPGTRLLVL.

The gene calls are TRBV29-1 and TRBJ2-1. Germline CDR1 and CDR2: SQVTM and ANQGSEA. This CDR3 has 14 residues. CDR3: CSVVTGRSYNEQFF.

The chain employs TRBV6-6 and TRBJ2-3; TCRdb proposes TRBD2, but this gene call is untestable without DNA. CDR1 and CDR2 from the germline V gene are MNHNY and SVGAGI (reference sequence). There are 15 residues in the CDR3. This CDR3 reads CASSFLYGIEDTQYF.

The chain links TRBV15 to TRBJ2-1; the TRBD2 assignment by TCRdb is unverifiable without DNA. The CDR3 is 16 residues long. CDR1 is LNHNV, CDR2 YYDKDF, per germline (reference sequence). This chain's CDR3 is CATSRDRAGGWDEQFF.

V gene TRBV28 combines with J gene TRBJ1-5; TCRdb's D gene call, TRBD1, goes unchecked for lack of DNA. The CDR3 totals 16 residues. Germline assignment: CDR1 MDHEN and CDR2 SYDVKM. This chain's CDR3 is CATGDTGRGSNQPQHF.

The rearrangement uses TRBV28 and TRBJ1-2; lacking DNA, the TRBD1 call made by TCRdb goes unchecked. Germline V gene lookup returns CDR1 MDHEN and CDR2 SYDVKM. This CDR3 has 14 residues. This chain's CDR3 is CASSLSPTIYGYTF.

The gene calls are TRBV5-6 and TRBJ1-5. The V gene's germline CDR1 is SGHDT and CDR2 YYEEEE. This CDR3 contains 14 residues. This CDR3 is CASSLNGYYQPQHF.

The genes are TRBV28 and TRBJ1-2; TCRdb's D call of TRBD1 is untestable without DNA. The CDR3 is 14 residues long. Germline CDR1 is MDHEN and CDR2 is SYDVKM. The chain's CDR3 is CASSTGAGNYGYTF.

The chain couples TRBV7-9 to TRBJ1-1; the TCRdb D gene call, TRBD1, has no DNA to confirm it. CDR1 is SEHNR and CDR2 is FQNEAQ in the germline V gene (reference sequence). This CDR3 is 15 amino acids long. CDR3 sequence: CASRDNRVMNTEAFF.